Sequencing of this T cell receptor beta chain was carried out in a study of tumor-infiltrating lymphocytes in glioblastoma multiforme (dated by TCRdb to the late 2010s). Looking at the study overall: To find out whether intratumoral genomic heterogeneity fosters TIL diversity, the study jointly investigated somatic mutations, TIL diversity and immune response activity.

Overall results and qualifications from the work: RNA-based TCR sequencing may distort clone frequencies because T cells carry unequal numbers of TCR transcripts. Generalizability is limited because the TCR and somatic mutation analysis included only one glioblastoma patient. The authors noted that sorting T cells into functional subsets, which was not done in the study, would be a future improvement.

TCRB libraries were constructed from RNA through three rounds of nested multiplex PCR following a modified ARM-PCR protocol with multiple V-beta primers and a C-beta primer. ProtoScript II Reverse Transcriptase and a C-beta primer were used to synthesize TCRB-specific cDNA from around 0.52 ug total RNA. For the TCRB libraries, no unique molecular identifiers were described. The third PCR added barcodes and adapters over roughly 23 cycles with Deep VentR (exo-) polymerase, followed by gel purification of 250-500 bp bands. An Illumina HiSeq 2500 generating 250 bp paired-end reads was used to sequence the TCRB libraries. Concerning the study's data processing: The reads were cleaned with Trimmomatic, merged with FLASH and assigned V, D and J segments with MiGEC before being analyzed in VDJtools. Repertoire diversity was measured using the Shannon-Wiener diversity index, which was calculated with VDJtools. The public reads were reprocessed in TCRdb via fastp at Q25 and MiXCR, keeping in-frame beta chains. For every CDR3 protein sequence, its rows merge into one entry that carries the most common genes and DNA. TCRdb, rather than the study authors, made the V and J calls. Here the sample has almost 20,000 distinct CDR3 sequences; 65% to 80% occur a single time. Of the sample, 18% is held by the ten largest clones.

For peripheral blood mononuclear cells, total RNA was isolated with TRIzol reagent and then purified using the RNeasy kit. All RNA had OD 260/280 ratios above 1.9 and RNA integrity numbers above 6.5. CDR1 and CDR2 are read off the germline V gene (reference sequence) as DFQATT and SNEGSKA. From cysteine to phenylalanine, the CDR3 is 13 amino acids long. This entry keeps only the CDR3 DNA: 39 bases, framed from base 1. Between the V and J ends, shortened by 6 bases and 6 bases respectively, the junction contains 15 bases. A note on this clonotype: Its binding antigen is unknown. No quality values exist for individual bases; no much larger clone is one base distant.

The sequencing input was peripheral blood. The rearranged chain carries TRBV20-1 and TRBJ2-4, with the D gene tentatively TRBD1 or TRBD2, based on 5 matching bases in each. The clonotype originates from a male donor with glioblastoma. The nucleotide sequence is TGCAGTGCCCCTCGGGACGGCGGAAACATTCAGTACTTC. Its protein is CSAPRDGGNIQYF.